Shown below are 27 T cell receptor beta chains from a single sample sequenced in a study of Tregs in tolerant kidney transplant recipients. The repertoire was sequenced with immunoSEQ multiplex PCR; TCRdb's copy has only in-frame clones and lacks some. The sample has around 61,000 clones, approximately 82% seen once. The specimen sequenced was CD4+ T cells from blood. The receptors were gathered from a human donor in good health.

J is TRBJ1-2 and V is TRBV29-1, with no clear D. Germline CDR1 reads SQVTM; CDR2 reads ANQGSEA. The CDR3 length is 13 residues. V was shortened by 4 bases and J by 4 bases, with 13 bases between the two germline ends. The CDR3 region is CSVVWGRGYGYTF. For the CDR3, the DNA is TGCAGCGTTGTGTGGGGTCGAGGCTATGGCTACACCTTC.

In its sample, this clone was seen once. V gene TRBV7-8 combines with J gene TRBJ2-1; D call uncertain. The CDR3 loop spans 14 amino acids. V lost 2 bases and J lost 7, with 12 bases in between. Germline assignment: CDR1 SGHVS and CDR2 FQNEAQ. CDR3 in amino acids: CASSLTPAGNEQFF. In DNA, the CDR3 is TGTGCCAGCAGCTTAACCCCCGCCGGGAATGAGCAGTTCTTC.

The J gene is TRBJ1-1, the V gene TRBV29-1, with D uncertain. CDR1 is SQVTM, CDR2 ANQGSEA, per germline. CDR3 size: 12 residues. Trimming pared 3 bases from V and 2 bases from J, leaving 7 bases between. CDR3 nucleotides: TGCAGCGTTGACCGCGTTAACACTGAAGCTTTCTTT. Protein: CSVDRVNTEAFF.

In DNA, the CDR3 is TGTGCCAGCAGTTCGGGACAGGGAAATTCACCCCTCCACTTT. Its translation is CASSSGQGNSPLHF. V and J are TRBV2 and TRBJ1-6; 9 bases are shared with TRBD1. J lost 7 bases, V lost 5 bases, and 3 bases had no gene match. Per the germline V gene, CDR1 is SNHLY and CDR2 is FYNNEI. This CDR3 has 14 amino acids.

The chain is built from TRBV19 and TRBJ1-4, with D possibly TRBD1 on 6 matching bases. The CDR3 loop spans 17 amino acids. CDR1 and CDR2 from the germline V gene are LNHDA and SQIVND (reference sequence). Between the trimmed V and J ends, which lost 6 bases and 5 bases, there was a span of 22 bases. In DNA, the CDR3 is TGTGCCAGTAGCAAGAGACAGGCAACCGCCGGAAATGAAAAACTGTTTTTT. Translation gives CASSKRQATAGNEKLFF. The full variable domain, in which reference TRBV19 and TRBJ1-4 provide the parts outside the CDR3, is DGGITQSPKYLFRKEGQNVTLSCEQNLNHDAMYWYRQDPGQGLRLIYYSQIVNDFQKGDIAEGYSVSREKKESFPLTVTSAQKNPTAFYLCASSKRQATAGNEKLFFGSGTQLSVL.

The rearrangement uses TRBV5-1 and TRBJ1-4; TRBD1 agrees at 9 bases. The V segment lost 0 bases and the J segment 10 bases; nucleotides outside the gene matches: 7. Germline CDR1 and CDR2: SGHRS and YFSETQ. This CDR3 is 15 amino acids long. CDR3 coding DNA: TGCGCCAGCAGCTTGGGGGTAGGGACAGGGAGAAAACTGTTTTTT. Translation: CASSLGVGTGRKLFF.

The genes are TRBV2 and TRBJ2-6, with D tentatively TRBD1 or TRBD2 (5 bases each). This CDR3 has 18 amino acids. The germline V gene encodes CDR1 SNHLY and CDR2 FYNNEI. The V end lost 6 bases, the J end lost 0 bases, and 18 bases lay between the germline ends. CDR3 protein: CASSPTGTPSSGANVLTF. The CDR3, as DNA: TGTGCCAGCAGCCCTACCGGGACCCCGAGCTCTGGGGCCAACGTCCTGACTTTC.

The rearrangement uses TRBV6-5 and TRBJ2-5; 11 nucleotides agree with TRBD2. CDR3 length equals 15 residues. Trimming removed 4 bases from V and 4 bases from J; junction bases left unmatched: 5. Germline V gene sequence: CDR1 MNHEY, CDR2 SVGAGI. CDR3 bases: TGTGCCAGCAGTTTTAGCGGGGGGGCCATAGAGACCCAGTACTTC. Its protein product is CASSFSGGAIETQYF.

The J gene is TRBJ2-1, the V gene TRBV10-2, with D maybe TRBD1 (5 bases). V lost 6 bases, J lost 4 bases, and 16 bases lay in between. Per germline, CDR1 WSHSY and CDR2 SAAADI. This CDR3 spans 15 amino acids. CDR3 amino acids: CASSETGATYNEQFF. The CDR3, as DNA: TGCGCCAGCAGCGAGACTGGGGCCACATACAATGAGCAGTTCTTC.

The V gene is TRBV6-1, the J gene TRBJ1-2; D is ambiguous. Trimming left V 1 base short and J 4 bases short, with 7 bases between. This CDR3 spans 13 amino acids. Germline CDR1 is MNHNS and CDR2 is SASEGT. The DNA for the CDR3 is TGTGCCAGCAGTGAAGTTTCGGTCTATGGCTACACCTTC. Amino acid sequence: CASSEVSVYGYTF.

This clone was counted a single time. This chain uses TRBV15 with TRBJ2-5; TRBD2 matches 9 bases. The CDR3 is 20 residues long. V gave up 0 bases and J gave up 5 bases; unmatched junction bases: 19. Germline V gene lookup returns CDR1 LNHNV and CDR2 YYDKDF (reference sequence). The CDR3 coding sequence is TGTGCCACCAGCAGAGATCCCGTAATTTTATCGGCGGGAGGGACCGAGACCCAGTACTTC. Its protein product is CATSRDPVILSAGGTETQYF.

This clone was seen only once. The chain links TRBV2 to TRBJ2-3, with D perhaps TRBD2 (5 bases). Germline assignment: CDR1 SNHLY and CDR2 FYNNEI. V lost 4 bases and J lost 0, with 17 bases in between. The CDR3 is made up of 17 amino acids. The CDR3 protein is CASSVLPAGGSTDTQYF. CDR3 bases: TGTGCCAGCAGTGTGCTCCCGGCGGGCGGAAGCACAGATACGCAGTATTTT.

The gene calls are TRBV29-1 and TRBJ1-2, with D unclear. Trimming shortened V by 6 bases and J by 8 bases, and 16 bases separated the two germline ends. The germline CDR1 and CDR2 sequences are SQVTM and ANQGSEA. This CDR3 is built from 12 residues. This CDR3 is CSVSGLPSGYTF. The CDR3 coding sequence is TGCAGCGTCTCGGGCCTCCCCAGCGGCTACACCTTC.

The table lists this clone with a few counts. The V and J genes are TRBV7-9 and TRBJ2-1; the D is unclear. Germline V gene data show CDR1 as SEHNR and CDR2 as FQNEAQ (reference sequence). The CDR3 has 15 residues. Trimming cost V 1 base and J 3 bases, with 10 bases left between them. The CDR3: CASSLGGWGYNEQFF. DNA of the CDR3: TGTGCCAGCAGCTTAGGGGGTTGGGGCTACAATGAGCAGTTCTTC.

The CDR3 DNA follows: TGTGCCAGCGTCCCGGGACTAGCCTACGAGCAGTACTTC. Amino acid sequence: CASVPGLAYEQYF. This sequence joins TRBV2 and TRBJ2-7; TRBD2 matches at 8 bases. V lost 8 bases, J lost 2 bases, and 5 bases stayed unmatched. The CDR3 consists of 13 residues. Germline lookup yields CDR1 SNHLY and CDR2 FYNNEI. Together with reference TRBV2 and TRBJ2-7, the CDR3 gives the full variable domain: EPEVTQTPSHQVTQMGQEVILRCVPISNHLYFYWYRQILGQKVEFLVSFYNNEISEKSEIFDDQFSVERPDGSNFTLKIRSTKLEDSAMYFCASVPGLAYEQYFGPGTRLTVT.

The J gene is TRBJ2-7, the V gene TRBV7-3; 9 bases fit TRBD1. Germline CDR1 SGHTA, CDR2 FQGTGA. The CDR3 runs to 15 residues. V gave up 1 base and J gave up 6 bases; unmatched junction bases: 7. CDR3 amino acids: CASSLKGTGSGEQYF. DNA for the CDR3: TGTGCCAGCAGCTTAAAGGGGACAGGGTCCGGCGAGCAGTACTTC.

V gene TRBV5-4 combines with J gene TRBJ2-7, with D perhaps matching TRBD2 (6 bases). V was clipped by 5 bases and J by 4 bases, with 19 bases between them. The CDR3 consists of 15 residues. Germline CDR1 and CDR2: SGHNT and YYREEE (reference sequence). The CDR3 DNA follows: TGTGCCAGCAGTAGAGGTCCTAGCGAGAAGTACGAGCAGTACTTC. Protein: CASSRGPSEKYEQYF.

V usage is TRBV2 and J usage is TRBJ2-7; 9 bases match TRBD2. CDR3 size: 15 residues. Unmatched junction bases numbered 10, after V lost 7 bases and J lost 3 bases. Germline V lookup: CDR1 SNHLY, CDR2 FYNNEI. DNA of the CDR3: TGTGCCAGCACCCGAGGAGCGGGAGGAGGCTACGAGCAGTACTTC. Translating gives CASTRGAGGGYEQYF.

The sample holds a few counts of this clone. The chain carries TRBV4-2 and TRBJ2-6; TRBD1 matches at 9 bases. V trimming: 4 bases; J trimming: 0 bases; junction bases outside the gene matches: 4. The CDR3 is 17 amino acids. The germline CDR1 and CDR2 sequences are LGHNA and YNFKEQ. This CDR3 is CASSRQGVGSGANVLTF. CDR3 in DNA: TGTGCCAGCAGCCGACAGGGGGTGGGCTCTGGGGCCAACGTCCTGACTTTC.

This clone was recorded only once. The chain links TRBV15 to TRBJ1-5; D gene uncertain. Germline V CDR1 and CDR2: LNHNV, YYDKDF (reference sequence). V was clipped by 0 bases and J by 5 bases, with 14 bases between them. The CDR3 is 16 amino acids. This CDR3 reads CATSRDNWTEDQPQHF. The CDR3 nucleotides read TGTGCCACCAGCAGAGATAACTGGACGGAGGATCAGCCCCAGCATTTT.

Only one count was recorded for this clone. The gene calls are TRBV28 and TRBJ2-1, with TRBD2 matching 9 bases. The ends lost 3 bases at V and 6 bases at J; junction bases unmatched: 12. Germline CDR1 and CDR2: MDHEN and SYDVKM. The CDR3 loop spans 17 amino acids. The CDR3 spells CASSLDLAGRRGNEQFF. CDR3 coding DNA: TGTGCCAGCAGTTTGGACCTAGCGGGAAGACGGGGCAATGAGCAGTTCTTC.

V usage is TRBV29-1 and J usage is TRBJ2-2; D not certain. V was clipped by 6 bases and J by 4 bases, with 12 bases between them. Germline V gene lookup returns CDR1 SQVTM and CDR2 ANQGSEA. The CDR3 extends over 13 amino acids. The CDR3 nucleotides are TGCAGCGTGAAGCCTTTACGCACCGGGGAGCTGTTTTTT. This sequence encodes CSVKPLRTGELFF.

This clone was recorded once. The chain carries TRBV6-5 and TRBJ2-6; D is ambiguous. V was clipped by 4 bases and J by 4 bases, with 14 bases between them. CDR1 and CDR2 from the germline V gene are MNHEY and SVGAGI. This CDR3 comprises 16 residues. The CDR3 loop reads CASSSGLYSGANVLTF. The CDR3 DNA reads TGTGCCAGCAGTTCGGGCTTGTACTCCGGGGCCAACGTCCTGACTTTC.

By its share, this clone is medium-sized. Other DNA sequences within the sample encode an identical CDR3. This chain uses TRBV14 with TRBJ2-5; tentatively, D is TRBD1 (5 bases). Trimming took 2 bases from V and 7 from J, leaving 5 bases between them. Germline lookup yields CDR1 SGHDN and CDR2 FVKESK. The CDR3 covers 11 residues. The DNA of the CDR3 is TGTGCCAGCAGCCAAAGGGGGACCCAGTACTTC. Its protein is CASSQRGTQYF.

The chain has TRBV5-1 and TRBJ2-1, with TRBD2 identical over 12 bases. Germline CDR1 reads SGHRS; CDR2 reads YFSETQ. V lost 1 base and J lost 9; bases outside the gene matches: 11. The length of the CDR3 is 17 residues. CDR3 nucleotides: TGCGCCAGCAGCTTGAGGTCTAGCGGGGGGGCCGATGGTGAGCAGTTCTTC. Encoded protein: CASSLRSSGGADGEQFF.

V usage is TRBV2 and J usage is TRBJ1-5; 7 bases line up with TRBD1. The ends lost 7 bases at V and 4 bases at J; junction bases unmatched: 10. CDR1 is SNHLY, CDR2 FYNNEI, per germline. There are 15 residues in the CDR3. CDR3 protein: CASTTRGTENQPQHF. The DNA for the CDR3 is TGTGCCAGCACTACGAGGGGGACAGAAAATCAGCCCCAGCATTTT.

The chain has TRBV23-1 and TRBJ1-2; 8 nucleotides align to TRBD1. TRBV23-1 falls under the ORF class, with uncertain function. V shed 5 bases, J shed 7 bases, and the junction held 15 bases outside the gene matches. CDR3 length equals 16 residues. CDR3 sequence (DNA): TGCGCCAGCAGTTCCCGGGACAGGCGAGGTCGTTGTGGCTACACCTTC. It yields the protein CASSSRDRRGRCGYTF.